The next 16 T cell receptor beta chains were all read from a single sample in a study of shared clonotypes between healthy human individuals. Measured with immunoSEQ multiplex PCR; TCRdb has only the in-frame clones, and not every one. Among 2 million to 3 million clones, more than 90% were seen once, and the ten largest hold more than 0.12%. Sample: naive CD4+ T cells sorted from blood. Documented subset: CD45RA+ positively selected. These receptor sequences come from a young man in good health.

V is TRBV19 and J is TRBJ1-6, with TRBD1 as a possible D gene (5 bases). The V and J ends lost 3 bases and 8 bases respectively, with 11 bases between them. This CDR3 is 14 amino acids long. Germline assignment: CDR1 LNHDA and CDR2 SQIVND (reference sequence). CDR3 DNA: TGTGCCAGTAGTATTCTCCAGGGAGATTCACCCCTCCACTTT. Translated: CASSILQGDSPLHF.

In this sample, this clone turned up once. The gene calls are TRBV7-2 and TRBJ1-1, with no clear D. The CDR3 loop spans 12 amino acids. Germline V gene sequence: CDR1 SGHTA, CDR2 FQGNSA. V lost 1 base and J lost 11, with 11 bases in between. The CDR3 nucleotides read TGTGCCAGCAGCTTAGATCGTCTTGGGGCTTTCTTT. The encoded protein is CASSLDRLGAFF.

As concerns this clone: Other DNA sequences in this specimen translate into the identical CDR3. The V call is TRBV5-1, the J call TRBJ1-1, with 7 bases aligning to TRBD1. The V gene's germline CDR1 is SGHRS and CDR2 YFSETQ. V trimming: 0 bases; J trimming: 0 bases; junction bases outside the gene matches: 2. CDR3 size: 15 residues. CDR3 nucleotide sequence: TGCGCCAGCAGCTTGGGGACAGGACTGAACACTGAAGCTTTCTTT. Translation: CASSLGTGLNTEAFF. Full variable domain (remainder filled in from reference TRBV5-1 and TRBJ1-1): KAGVTQTPRYLIKTRGQQVTLSCSPISGHRSVSWYQQTPGQGLQFLFEYFSETQRNKGNFPGRFSGRQFSNSRSEMNVSTLELGDSALYLCASSLGTGLNTEAFFGQGTRLTVV.

V usage is TRBV25-1 and J usage is TRBJ1-5; perhaps TRBD1 as D (6 bases). CDR3 length equals 14 residues. Between the trimmed V and J ends, which lost 4 bases and 2 bases, there was a span of 9 bases. CDR1 and CDR2 from the germline V gene are MGHDK and SYGVNS. CDR3 protein: CASSARGGNQPQHF. In DNA, the CDR3 is TGTGCCAGCAGTGCCAGGGGTGGCAATCAGCCCCAGCATTTT.

About this clone itself: At the DNA level, this CDR3 is encoded by other sequences in the same sample as well. The J gene is TRBJ2-5, the V gene TRBV18; tentatively, D is TRBD2 (5 bases). Germline assignment: CDR1 KGHSH and CDR2 LQKENI. This CDR3 spans 14 amino acids. V was cut by 1 base and J by 4 bases, with 10 bases left in between. CDR3 loop: CASSPLAGLETQYF. In nucleotides, the CDR3 is TGTGCCAGCTCACCACTGGCAGGACTAGAGACCCAGTACTTC.

The chain recombines TRBV2 with TRBJ2-3; D call uncertain. The CDR3 is 12 amino acids. The germline CDR1 and CDR2 sequences are SNHLY and FYNNEI. V shed 4 bases and J shed 5 bases, with 7 bases lying between them. The CDR3 sequence: CASSGQGDTQYF. CDR3 in DNA: TGTGCCAGCAGTGGTCAAGGAGATACGCAGTATTTT.

This rearrangement joins TRBV29-1 to TRBJ2-1, with D perhaps TRBD2 (5 bases). With 2 bases removed from V and 5 bases from J, the gap between germline ends came to 16 bases. The CDR3 is 15 amino acids. Germline CDR1 and CDR2: SQVTM and ANQGSEA. The CDR3: CSVEMGGGGHNEQFF. As DNA, the CDR3 is TGCAGCGTTGAAATGGGTGGAGGCGGTCACAATGAGCAGTTCTTC.

The chain recombines TRBV2 with TRBJ2-5; no firm D call. V dropped 4 bases and J dropped 3 bases, with 12 bases sitting between them. This CDR3 spans 14 amino acids. In germline, CDR1 is SNHLY, CDR2 FYNNEI. The CDR3 protein is CASSVGQKEETQYF. The CDR3 bases are TGTGCCAGCAGTGTGGGTCAGAAAGAAGAGACCCAGTACTTC. Looking up the rest from reference TRBV2 and TRBJ2-5 gives the full variable domain: EPEVTQTPSHQVTQMGQEVILRCVPISNHLYFYWYRQILGQKVEFLVSFYNNEISEKSEIFDDQFSVERPDGSNFTLKIRSTKLEDSAMYFCASSVGQKEETQYFGPGTRLLVL.

The chain is built from TRBV30 and TRBJ1-3; D is undetermined. The V gene's germline CDR1 is GTSNPN and CDR2 SVGIG (reference sequence). The CDR3 contains 14 residues. V was clipped by 0 bases and J by 2 bases, with 8 bases between them. DNA of the CDR3: TGTGCCTGGAGTGTGGGAAACGCTGGAAACACCATATATTTT. This sequence encodes CAWSVGNAGNTIYF.

The rearrangement links TRBV6-6 to TRBJ1-4, with a weak D call TRBD1 (6 bases). Trimming took 8 bases from V and 4 from J, leaving 11 bases between them. CDR1 is MNHNY and CDR2 is SVGAGI in the germline V gene (reference sequence). The CDR3 contains 13 residues. This CDR3 is CASGQIFNEKLFF. Here the CDR3 DNA reads TGTGCCAGCGGACAGATTTTTAATGAAAAACTGTTTTTT.

This clone came up once. Additional DNA sequences in this sample encode the identical CDR3. The chain carries TRBV7-2 and TRBJ2-5; unclear D gene. Trimming shortened V by 4 bases and J by 4 bases, and 4 bases separated the two germline ends. CDR3 size: 11 residues. CDR1 is SGHTA and CDR2 is FQGNSA in the germline V gene. The CDR3 coding sequence is TGTGCCAGCAGCTCGCGAGAGACCCAGTACTTC. It encodes CASSSRETQYF.

Regarding this clone: Germline is not matched at one junction end, which may reflect a read error. This chain joins TRBV5-1 and TRBJ2-1, with TRBD2 identical over 13 bases. Germline CDR1 and CDR2: SGHRS and YFSETQ. This CDR3 comprises 18 residues. The CDR3 region is CASSLSTATSGGALFLIF. CDR3 DNA sequence: TGCGCCAGCAGCTTGTCCACTGCCACTAGCGGGGGGGCCTTATTTTTGATCTTC.

V is TRBV19 and J is TRBJ1-5; a possible D gene is TRBD1 (6 bases). The CDR3 covers 19 residues. V lost 2 bases and J 2 bases, leaving 22 bases between the germline ends. From germline, CDR1 is LNHDA and CDR2 SQIVND (reference sequence). The chain's CDR3 is CASSITRYGTGRGNQPQHF. The CDR3 coding sequence is TGTGCCAGTAGTATAACGCGTTATGGTACAGGGAGGGGCAATCAGCCCCAGCATTTT.

The chain couples TRBV29-1 to TRBJ1-6; TRBD1 agrees at 12 bases. Germline V gene data show CDR1 as SQVTM and CDR2 as ANQGSEA. Trimming removed 6 bases from V and 0 bases from J; junction bases left unmatched: 15. The CDR3 spans 20 residues. The CDR3 reads CSVETRDRGPPSSYNSPLHF. CDR3 sequence (DNA): TGCAGCGTCGAGACCCGGGACAGGGGGCCCCCGAGCTCCTATAATTCACCCCTCCACTTT. The full variable domain, its missing parts supplied by reference TRBV29-1 and TRBJ1-6, is SAVISQKPSRDICQRGTSLTIQCQVDSQVTMMFWYRQQPGQSLTLIATANQGSEATYESGFVIDKFPISRPNLTFSTLTVSNMSPEDSSIYLCSVETRDRGPPSSYNSPLHFGNGTRLTVT.

This clone was picked up one time. Other DNA sequences within the sample encode an identical CDR3. The chain uses TRBV6-5 and TRBJ1-5, with D possibly TRBD1 on 6 matching bases. CDR3 length: 15 amino acids. In germline, CDR1 is MNHEY, CDR2 SVGAGI. Trimming shortened V by 6 bases and J by 0 bases, and 12 bases separated the two germline ends. Here the CDR3 reads CASRSDRRSNQPQHF. The CDR3 DNA sequence: TGTGCCAGCAGATCAGACAGGCGTAGCAATCAGCCCCAGCATTTT.

This rearrangement joins TRBV6-5 to TRBJ2-3; D possibly corresponds to TRBD2 (5 bases). This CDR3 comprises 14 residues. CDR1 is MNHEY and CDR2 is SVGAGI in the germline V gene. V was pared by 8 bases and J by 2 bases, with 14 bases between. The CDR3 DNA is TGTGCCAGCCACACCTCGGGGATCACAGATACGCAGTATTTT. Translated, it gives CASHTSGITDTQYF.